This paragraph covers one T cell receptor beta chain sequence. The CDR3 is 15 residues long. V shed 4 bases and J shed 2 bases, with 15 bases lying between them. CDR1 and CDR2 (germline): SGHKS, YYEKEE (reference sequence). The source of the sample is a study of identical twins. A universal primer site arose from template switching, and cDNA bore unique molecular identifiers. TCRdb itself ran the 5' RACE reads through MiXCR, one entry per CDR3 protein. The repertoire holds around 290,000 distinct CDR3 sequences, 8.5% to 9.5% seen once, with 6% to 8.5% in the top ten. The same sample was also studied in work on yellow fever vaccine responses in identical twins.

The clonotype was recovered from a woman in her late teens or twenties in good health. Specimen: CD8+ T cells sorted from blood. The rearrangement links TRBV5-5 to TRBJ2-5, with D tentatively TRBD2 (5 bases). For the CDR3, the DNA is TGTGCCAGCAGCCACCTAGCTCGGTGGCAAGAGACCCAGTACTTC. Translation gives CASSHLARWQETQYF. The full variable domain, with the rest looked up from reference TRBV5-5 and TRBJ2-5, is DAGVTQSPTHLIKTRGQQVTLRCSPISGHKSVSWYQQVLGQGPQFIFQYYEKEERGRGNFPDRFSARQFPNYSSELNVNALLLGDSALYLCASSHLARWQETQYFGPGTRLLVL.